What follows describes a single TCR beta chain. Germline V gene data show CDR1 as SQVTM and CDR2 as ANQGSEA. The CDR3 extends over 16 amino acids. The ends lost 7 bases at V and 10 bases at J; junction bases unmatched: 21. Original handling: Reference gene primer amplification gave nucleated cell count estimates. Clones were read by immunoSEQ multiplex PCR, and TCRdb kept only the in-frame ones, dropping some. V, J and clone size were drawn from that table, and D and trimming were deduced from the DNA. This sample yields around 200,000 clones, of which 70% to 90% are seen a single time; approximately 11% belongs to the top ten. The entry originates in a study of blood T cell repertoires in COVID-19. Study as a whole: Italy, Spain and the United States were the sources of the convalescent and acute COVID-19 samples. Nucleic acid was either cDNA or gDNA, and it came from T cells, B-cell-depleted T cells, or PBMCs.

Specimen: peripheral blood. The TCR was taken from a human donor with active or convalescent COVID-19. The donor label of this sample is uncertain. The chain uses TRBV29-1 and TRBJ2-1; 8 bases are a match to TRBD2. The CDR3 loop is CSARGGPSGSLLEQFF. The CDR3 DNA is TGCAGCGCTAGGGGGGGACCGAGCGGGAGTTTATTAGAGCAGTTCTTC.